This T cell receptor beta chain was identified during a study of T-cell memory formation after mild COVID-19. Study details: Among the donors, TCR clusters were largely specific to each donor. Findings of the study overall: Clones that got smaller from day 15 to 85 had even CD4/CD8, while clones growing later tipped toward CD4+. Clones which contracted sat mainly in CM and EM if CD4+, and in EMRA if CD8+.

Germline assignment: CDR1 SGHVS and CDR2 FNYEAQ. CDR3 size: 18 residues. The V gene end was trimmed by 1 base and the J gene end by 5 bases; junction bases not matched to a gene: 11. This clonotype showed up just a few times. Its matching antigen is unknown. It was 5'RACE with constant-segment primers that produced the TCR alpha and TCR beta cDNA libraries, which carried sample barcodes and UMIs. MiXCR, run by TCRdb on the 5' RACE reads, gives a single entry per CDR3 protein. The table has roughly 150,000 distinct CDR3 sequences, around 27% seen once; the top ten hold approximately 25%. Sequencing input: PBMCs or a T cell subset sorted from them (not recorded which). The TCR comes from an adult woman who had mild COVID-19 (a few samples of this study predate the infection). Cell type and time point are not known. The gene calls are TRBV7-6 and TRBJ2-5; 12 nucleotides line up with TRBD2. The CDR3 loop is CASSLEATSGGDGETQYF. The CDR3 DNA follows: TGTGCCAGCAGCTTAGAGGCGACTAGCGGGGGTGACGGGGAGACCCAGTACTTC.